Below, 15 T cell receptor beta chains from the same sample are listed, as sequenced in a study of blood T cell repertoires in COVID-19. The protocol was immunoSEQ multiplex PCR, while the TCRdb copy is restricted to in-frame clones and leaves out a portion. The sample consists of about 45,000 clones, more than 90% of them appearing once. Sequenced material: peripheral blood. All receptors derive from a man in his 70s with active COVID-19.

The rearrangement links TRBV2 to TRBJ1-3; weak D call: TRBD1 (5 bases). CDR3 size: 15 residues. The ends were cut back, 6 bases at V and 2 bases at J, with 14 bases in the middle. CDR1 is SNHLY and CDR2 is FYNNEI in the germline V gene. CDR3 residues: CASRQGDVAGNTIYF. The CDR3 region has the DNA TGTGCCAGCAGACAAGGGGATGTGGCTGGAAACACCATATATTTT.

V usage is TRBV18 and J usage is TRBJ2-3; maybe TRBD1 (7 bases). CDR3 size: 16 residues. Germline V gene sequence: CDR1 KGHSH, CDR2 LQKENI. V shed 1 base and J shed 5 bases, with 16 bases lying between them. The CDR3 here is CASSPLGTSGGDTQYF. The CDR3 bases are TGTGCCAGCTCACCACTAGGGACTTCAGGGGGAGATACGCAGTATTTT.

This clone is medium-sized. The junction shows a germline mismatch at one end, possibly a read error. The V gene is TRBV13, the J gene TRBJ2-7, with 7 bases fitting TRBD1. Germline V lookup: CDR1 PRHDT, CDR2 FYEKMQ (reference sequence). The CDR3 totals 15 residues. The CDR3 coding sequence is TGTGCCAGCAGCTTAGGAGGGGCCGACAGGGACCCTTTCCACTTC. Residues: CASSLGGADRDPFHF.

The chain joins TRBV29-1 to TRBJ2-3; 10 nucleotides line up with TRBD1. CDR1 is SQVTM, CDR2 ANQGSEA, per germline. J lost 5 bases, V lost 7 bases, and 9 bases had no gene match. This CDR3 has 14 amino acids. This CDR3 reads CSALGQGVGDTQYF. CDR3 in DNA: TGCAGCGCTCTAGGACAGGGGGTCGGAGATACGCAGTATTTT.

The V call is TRBV18, the J call TRBJ2-3, with 7 bases fitting TRBD1. Germline V gives CDR1 KGHSH, CDR2 LQKENI. The CDR3 runs to 15 residues. Unmatched junction bases numbered 8, after V lost 6 bases and J lost 2 bases. CDR3 residues: CASSTRQGTTDTQYF. The DNA of the CDR3 is TGTGCCAGCTCCACCAGACAGGGAACCACAGATACGCAGTATTTT.

The V and J genes are TRBV3-1 (or the pseudogene TRBV3-2) and TRBJ2-7; a possible D gene is TRBD1 (5 bases). CDR3 length: 13 amino acids. V lost 3 bases and J lost 6, with 12 bases in between. Germline values: CDR1 LGHDT, CDR2 YNNKEL (reference sequence). CDR3 region: CASSQGPPSEQYF. The CDR3 DNA reads as TGTGCCAGCAGCCAGGGGCCCCCCTCCGAGCAGTACTTC.

The chain employs TRBV7-8 and TRBJ2-1, with 9 bases aligning to TRBD1. This CDR3 region has 16 residues. Germline V gene data show CDR1 as SGHVS and CDR2 as FQNEAQ. The V gene end was trimmed by 1 base and the J gene end by 4 bases; junction bases not matched to a gene: 5. CDR3 sequence: CASSLVPGQGYNEQFF. The CDR3 bases are TGTGCCAGCAGCTTAGTCCCGGGACAGGGATACAATGAGCAGTTCTTC.

The chain is built from TRBV4-3 and TRBJ1-4; unclear D gene. The V end lost 2 bases, the J end lost 4 bases, and 11 bases lay between the germline ends. The germline V gene encodes CDR1 LGHNA and CDR2 YSLEER. CDR3 length: 15 amino acids. The CDR3 DNA reads as TGCGCCAGCAGCCAATCGAGACACGGTAATGAAAAACTGTTTTTT. Translated: CASSQSRHGNEKLFF.

The rearrangement uses TRBV5-1 and TRBJ2-3, with TRBD1 matching over 7 bases. CDR1 is SGHRS, CDR2 YFSETQ, per germline. This CDR3 spans 13 amino acids. The V gene end was trimmed by 5 bases and the J gene end by 4 bases; junction bases not matched to a gene: 4. CDR3: CASRRTGADTQYF. Written as DNA, the CDR3 is TGCGCCAGCAGGCGTACAGGGGCAGATACGCAGTATTTT.

The chain links TRBV11-3 to TRBJ2-3, with TRBD2 matching over 9 bases. Germline CDR1 and CDR2: SGHNT and YENEEA. The CDR3 sequence is 15 residues long. V lost 5 bases to trimming and J lost 6 bases; unmatched junction nucleotides: 9. The DNA of the CDR3 is TGTGCCAGCAGCCCAGGAAGCGGGGGGAAGGATACGCAGTATTTT. This translates into CASSPGSGGKDTQYF. Drawing the rest from reference TRBV11-3 and TRBJ2-3, the complete variable domain is EAGVVQSPRYKIIEKKQPVAFWCNPISGHNTLYWYLQNLGQGPELLIRYENEEAVDDSQLPKDRFSAERLKGVDSTLKIQPAELGDSAVYLCASSPGSGGKDTQYFGPGTRLTVL.

V and J are TRBV5-4 and TRBJ2-3; 12 bases align to TRBD2. The germline gives CDR1 SGHNT, CDR2 YYREEE (reference sequence). The ends lost 4 bases at V and 3 bases at J; junction bases unmatched: 6. The CDR3 runs to 16 residues. The CDR3 spells CASSLRTSGETDTQYF. CDR3 nucleotides: TGTGCCAGCAGCCTACGGACTAGCGGGGAAACAGATACGCAGTATTTT.

The J gene is TRBJ1-1, the V gene TRBV18, with a tentative D call TRBD1 (6 bases). The germline V and J ends were trimmed by 2 bases and 2 bases, with 18 bases remaining between them. This CDR3 is 17 amino acids long. Germline assignment: CDR1 KGHSH and CDR2 LQKENI. The CDR3 here is CASSPVRWGQRNTEAFF. The CDR3 bases are TGTGCCAGCTCACCAGTTCGCTGGGGGCAGAGAAACACTGAAGCTTTCTTT. The variable domain in full, completed from reference TRBV18 and TRBJ1-1, reads NAGVMQNPRHLVRRRGQEARLRCSPMKGHSHVYWYRQLPEEGLKFMVYLQKENIIDESGMPKERFSAEFPKEGPSILRIQQVVRGDSAAYFCASSPVRWGQRNTEAFFGQGTRLTVV.

The rearrangement links TRBV5-1 to TRBJ2-5; 9 bases align to TRBD1. Germline V lookup: CDR1 SGHRS, CDR2 YFSETQ. The J segment lost 4 bases and the V segment lost 4 bases, leaving 8 bases of the junction unmatched. The CDR3 is made up of 15 amino acids. CDR3 loop: CASSNGQGRAETQYF. Written as DNA, the CDR3 is TGCGCCAGCAGCAACGGACAGGGGAGGGCAGAGACCCAGTACTTC.

This chain's CDR3 is CASSVGYAVPHNEQFF. The CDR3 DNA follows: TGTGCCAGCAGCGTAGGATATGCGGTGCCCCACAATGAGCAGTTCTTC. The V gene is TRBV9, the J gene TRBJ2-1, with D unresolved. V was cut by 0 bases and J by 5 bases, with 15 bases left in between. Germline lookup yields CDR1 SGDLS and CDR2 YYNGEE. The CDR3 sequence is 16 residues long.

The chain joins TRBV18 to TRBJ1-1; a weak D match, TRBD1 (6 bases). The CDR3 consists of 17 residues. CDR1 and CDR2 from the germline V gene are KGHSH and LQKENI. V was cut by 2 bases and J by 1 base, with 17 bases left in between. CDR3 residues: CASSPSRGGEGNTEAFF. As DNA, the CDR3 is TGTGCCAGCTCACCAAGTCGAGGGGGGGAGGGGAACACTGAAGCTTTCTTT.